The 2 T cell receptor beta chains below come from one sample, sequenced in a study of T cells in Graves' hyperthyroidism and ophthalmopathy. Researchers took RNA transcripts and amplified the TCR beta CDR3 regions from them. First-round RT-PCR with HTBI primers amplified the TCR CDR3 region. Via MiXCR, TCRdb re-called the multiplex PCR reads, giving one row per CDR3 protein. The data contain 300,000 to 450,000 distinct CDR3 sequences, approximately 15% of them seen just once; the ten biggest clones take up 8% to 13%. Sequencing was carried out using blood. These receptor sequences come from a woman in her fifties or sixties with Graves' hyperthyroidism.

The sample holds many counts of this clonotype. This rearrangement joins TRBV28 to TRBJ1-1, with 7 bases that match TRBD1. J was trimmed by 5 bases and V by 3 bases; bases with no gene match: 3. The CDR3 length is 13 residues. Germline loops: CDR1 MDHEN, CDR2 SYDVKM. The CDR3 DNA follows: TGTGCCAGCAGTTTTAGGGGGCCTACTGAAGCTTTCTTT. Protein: CASSFRGPTEAFF.

This clonotype was detected many times. CDR3 coding DNA: TGTGCCAGCAGCAAGGAGACAGGGGGAGGCTACACCTTC. This gives the protein CASSKETGGGYTF. J is TRBJ1-2 and V is TRBV7-9; 9 bases match TRBD1. The CDR3 runs 13 residues. V lost 5 bases and J lost 8; bases outside the gene matches: 6. CDR1 is SEHNR and CDR2 is FQNEAQ in the germline V gene (reference sequence).